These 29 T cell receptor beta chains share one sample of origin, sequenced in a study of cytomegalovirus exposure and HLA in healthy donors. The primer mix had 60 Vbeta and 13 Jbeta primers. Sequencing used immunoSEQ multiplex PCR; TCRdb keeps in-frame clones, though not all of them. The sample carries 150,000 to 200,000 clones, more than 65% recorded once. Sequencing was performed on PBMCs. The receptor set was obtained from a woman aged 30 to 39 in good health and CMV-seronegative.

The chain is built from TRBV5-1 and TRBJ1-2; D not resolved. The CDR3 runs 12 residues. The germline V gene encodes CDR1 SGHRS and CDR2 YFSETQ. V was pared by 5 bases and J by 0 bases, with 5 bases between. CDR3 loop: CASRFSNYGYTF. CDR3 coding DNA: TGCGCCAGCAGGTTCTCTAACTATGGCTACACCTTC.

CDR3 DNA sequence: TGTGCCAGCAGCCAATTCGGAGCAGGGGGAAGCTCTGGGGCCAACGTCCTGACTTTC. Its translation is CASSQFGAGGSSGANVLTF. The chain carries TRBV16 and TRBJ2-6; TRBD1 matches 7 bases. This CDR3 contains 19 residues. Unmatched junction bases numbered 9, after V lost 1 base and J lost 0 bases. Germline CDR1 and CDR2: KGHSY and FQNENV.

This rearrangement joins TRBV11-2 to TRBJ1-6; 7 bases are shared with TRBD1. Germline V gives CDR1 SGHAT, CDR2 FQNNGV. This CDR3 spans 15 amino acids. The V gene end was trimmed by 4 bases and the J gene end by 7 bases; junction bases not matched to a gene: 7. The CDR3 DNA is TGTGCCAGCAGCTCCTTGACAGGGACAAATTCACCCCTCCACTTT. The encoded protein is CASSSLTGTNSPLHF. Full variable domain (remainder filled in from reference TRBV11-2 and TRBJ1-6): EAGVAQSPRYKIIEKRQSVAFWCNPISGHATLYWYQQILGQGPKLLIQFQNNGVVDDSQLPKDRFSAERLKGVDSTLKIQPAKLEDSAVYLCASSSLTGTNSPLHFGNGTRLTVT.

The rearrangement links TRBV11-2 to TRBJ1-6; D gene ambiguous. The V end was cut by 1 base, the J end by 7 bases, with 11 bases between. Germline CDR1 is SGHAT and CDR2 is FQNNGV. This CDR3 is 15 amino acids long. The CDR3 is CASSLVQARNSPLHF. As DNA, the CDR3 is TGTGCCAGCAGCTTAGTGCAGGCGCGAAATTCACCCCTCCACTTT.

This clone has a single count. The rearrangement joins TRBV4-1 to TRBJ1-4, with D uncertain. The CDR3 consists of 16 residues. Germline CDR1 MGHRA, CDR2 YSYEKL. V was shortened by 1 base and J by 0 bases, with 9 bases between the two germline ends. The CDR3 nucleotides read TGCGCCAGCAGCCAAGCGGAGGGTGCAACTAATGAAAAACTGTTTTTT. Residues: CASSQAEGATNEKLFF.

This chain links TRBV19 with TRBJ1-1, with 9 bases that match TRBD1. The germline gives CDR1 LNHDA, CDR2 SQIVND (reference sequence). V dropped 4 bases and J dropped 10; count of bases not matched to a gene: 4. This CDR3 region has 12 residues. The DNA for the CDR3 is TGTGCCAGTAGTAACAGGGGGCTGGGAGCTTTCTTT. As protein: CASSNRGLGAFF. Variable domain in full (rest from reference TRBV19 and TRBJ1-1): DGGITQSPKYLFRKEGQNVTLSCEQNLNHDAMYWYRQDPGQGLRLIYYSQIVNDFQKGDIAEGYSVSREKKESFPLTVTSAQKNPTAFYLCASSNRGLGAFFGQGTRLTVV.

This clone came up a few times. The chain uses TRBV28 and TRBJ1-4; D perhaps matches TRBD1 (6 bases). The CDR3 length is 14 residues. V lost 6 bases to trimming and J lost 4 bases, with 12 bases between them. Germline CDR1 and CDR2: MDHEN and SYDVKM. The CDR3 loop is CASSLQGRNEKLFF. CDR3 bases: TGTGCCAGCAGCCTACAGGGCCGTAATGAAAAACTGTTTTTT.

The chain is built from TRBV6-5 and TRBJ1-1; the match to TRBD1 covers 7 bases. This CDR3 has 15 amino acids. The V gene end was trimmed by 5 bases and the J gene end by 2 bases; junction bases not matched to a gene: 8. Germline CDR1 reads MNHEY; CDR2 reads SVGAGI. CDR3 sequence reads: CASSKGANKNTEAFF. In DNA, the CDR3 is TGTGCCAGCAGTAAGGGGGCGAATAAAAACACTGAAGCTTTCTTT.

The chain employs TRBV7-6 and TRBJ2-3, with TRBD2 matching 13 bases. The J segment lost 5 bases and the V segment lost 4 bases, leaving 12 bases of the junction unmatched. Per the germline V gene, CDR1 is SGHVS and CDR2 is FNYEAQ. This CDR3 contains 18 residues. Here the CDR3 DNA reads TGTGCCAGCAGCTACCAGACTAGCGGGAGGACGGGGGGAGATACGCAGTATTTT. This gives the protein CASSYQTSGRTGGDTQYF.

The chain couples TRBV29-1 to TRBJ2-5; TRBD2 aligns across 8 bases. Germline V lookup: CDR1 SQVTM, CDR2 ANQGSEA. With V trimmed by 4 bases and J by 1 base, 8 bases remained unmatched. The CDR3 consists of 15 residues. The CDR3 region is CSVASGRMGQETQYF. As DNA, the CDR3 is TGCAGCGTTGCTAGCGGGCGGATGGGCCAAGAGACCCAGTACTTC.

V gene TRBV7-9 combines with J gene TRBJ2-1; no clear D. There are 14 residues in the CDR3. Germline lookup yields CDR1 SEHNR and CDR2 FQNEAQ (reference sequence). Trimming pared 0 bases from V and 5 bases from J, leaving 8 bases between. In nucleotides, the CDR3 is TGTGCCAGCAGCTTAGCGATAGCCAACAATGAGCAGTTCTTC. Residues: CASSLAIANNEQFF.

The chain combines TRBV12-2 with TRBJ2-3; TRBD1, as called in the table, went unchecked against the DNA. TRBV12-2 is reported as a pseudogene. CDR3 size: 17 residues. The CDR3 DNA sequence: TGTGCAAGTCGCTTAGACGAGGGACAGGGGGTTTCAGATACGCAGTATTTT. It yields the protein CASRLDEGQGVSDTQYF.

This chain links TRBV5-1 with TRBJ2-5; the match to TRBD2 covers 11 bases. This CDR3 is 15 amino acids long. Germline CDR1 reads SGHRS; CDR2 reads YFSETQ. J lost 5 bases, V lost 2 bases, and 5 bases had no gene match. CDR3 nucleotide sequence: TGCGCCAGCAGCTTAACTAGCGGGGGCGAGGAGACCCAGTACTTC. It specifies CASSLTSGGEETQYF.

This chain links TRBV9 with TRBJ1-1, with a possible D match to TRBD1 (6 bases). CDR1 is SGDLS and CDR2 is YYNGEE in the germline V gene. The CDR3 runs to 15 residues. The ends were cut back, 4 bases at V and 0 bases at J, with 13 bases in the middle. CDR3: CASSPRTVMNTEAFF. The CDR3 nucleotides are TGTGCCAGCAGCCCCCGGACAGTGATGAACACTGAAGCTTTCTTT.

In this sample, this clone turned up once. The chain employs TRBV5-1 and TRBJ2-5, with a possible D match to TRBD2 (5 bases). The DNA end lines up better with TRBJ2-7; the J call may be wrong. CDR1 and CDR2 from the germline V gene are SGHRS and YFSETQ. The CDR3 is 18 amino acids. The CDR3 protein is CASSPGGRLTTNSYEQYF. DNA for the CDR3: TGCGCCAGCAGCCCCGGTGGTAGGCTGACTACCAACTCCTACGAGCAGTACTTC.

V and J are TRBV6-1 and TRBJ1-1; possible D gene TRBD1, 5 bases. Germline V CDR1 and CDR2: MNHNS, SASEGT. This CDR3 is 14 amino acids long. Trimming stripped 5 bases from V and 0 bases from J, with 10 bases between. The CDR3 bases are TGTGCCAGCAGTCGTAGGGGCATGAACACTGAAGCTTTCTTT. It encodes CASSRRGMNTEAFF.

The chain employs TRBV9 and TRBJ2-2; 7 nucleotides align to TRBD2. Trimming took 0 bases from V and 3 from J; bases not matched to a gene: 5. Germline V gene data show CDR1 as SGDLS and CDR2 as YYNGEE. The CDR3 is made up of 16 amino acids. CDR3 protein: CASSVGASGYTGELFF. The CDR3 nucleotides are TGTGCCAGCAGCGTAGGGGCTAGCGGATACACCGGGGAGCTGTTTTTT.

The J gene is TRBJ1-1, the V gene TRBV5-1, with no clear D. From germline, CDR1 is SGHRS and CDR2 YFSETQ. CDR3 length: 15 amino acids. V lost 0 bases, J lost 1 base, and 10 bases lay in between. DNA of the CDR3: TGCGCCAGCAGCTTGGGACAAGGTGGGAACACTGAAGCTTTCTTT. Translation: CASSLGQGGNTEAFF. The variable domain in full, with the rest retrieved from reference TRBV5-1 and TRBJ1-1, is KAGVTQTPRYLIKTRGQQVTLSCSPISGHRSVSWYQQTPGQGLQFLFEYFSETQRNKGNFPGRFSGRQFSNSRSEMNVSTLELGDSALYLCASSLGQGGNTEAFFGQGTRLTVV.

The CDR3 region is CASSIVAQGNQPQHF. The DNA for the CDR3 is TGTGCCAGTAGTATAGTGGCACAGGGTAATCAGCCCCAGCATTTT. The V call is TRBV19, the J call TRBJ1-5, with TRBD1 as a possible D gene (6 bases). This CDR3 region has 15 residues. Germline V lookup: CDR1 LNHDA, CDR2 SQIVND (reference sequence). Trimming took off 1 base at V and 4 bases at J, with 11 bases between the two ends. Using reference TRBV19 and TRBJ1-5 for the parts outside the CDR3, the full variable domain is DGGITQSPKYLFRKEGQNVTLSCEQNLNHDAMYWYRQDPGQGLRLIYYSQIVNDFQKGDIAEGYSVSREKKESFPLTVTSAQKNPTAFYLCASSIVAQGNQPQHFGDGTRLSIL.

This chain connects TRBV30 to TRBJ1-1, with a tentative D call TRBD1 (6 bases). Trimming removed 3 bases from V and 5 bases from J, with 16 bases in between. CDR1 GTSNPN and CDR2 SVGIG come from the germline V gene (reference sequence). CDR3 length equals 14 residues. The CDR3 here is CAWRERGRTTEAFF. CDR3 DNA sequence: TGTGCCTGGAGAGAGAGGGGGAGAACTACTGAAGCTTTCTTT.

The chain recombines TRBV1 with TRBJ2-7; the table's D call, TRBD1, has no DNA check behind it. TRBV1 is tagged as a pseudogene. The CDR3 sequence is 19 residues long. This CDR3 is CTSSQDLCPPRHELYEQYF. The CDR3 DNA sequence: TGCACCAGCAGCCAAGATCTTTGTCCGCCAAGACATGAACTCTACGAGCAGTACTTC.

CDR3: CASSMDPWGPQETQYF. CDR3 coding DNA: TGTGCCAGCAGTATGGACCCATGGGGGCCCCAAGAGACCCAGTACTTC. This sequence joins TRBV7-8 and TRBJ2-5; weak D call: TRBD1 (6 bases). V was shortened by 6 bases and J by 1 base, with 18 bases between the two germline ends. The CDR3 loop spans 16 amino acids. Germline V gene lookup returns CDR1 SGHVS and CDR2 FQNEAQ.

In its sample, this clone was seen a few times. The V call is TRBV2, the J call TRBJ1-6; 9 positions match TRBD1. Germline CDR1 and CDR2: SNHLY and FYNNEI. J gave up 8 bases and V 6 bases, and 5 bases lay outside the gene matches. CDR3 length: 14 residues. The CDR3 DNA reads TGTGCCAGCAGCACAGGGGGCAAAGATTCACCCCTCCACTTT. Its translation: CASSTGGKDSPLHF.

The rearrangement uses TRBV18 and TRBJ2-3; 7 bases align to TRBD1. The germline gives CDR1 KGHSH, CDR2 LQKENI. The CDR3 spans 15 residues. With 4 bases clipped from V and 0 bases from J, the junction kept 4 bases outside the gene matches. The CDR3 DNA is TGTGCCAGCTCACGGGACAGCCCTAGCACAGATACGCAGTATTTT. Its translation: CASSRDSPSTDTQYF.

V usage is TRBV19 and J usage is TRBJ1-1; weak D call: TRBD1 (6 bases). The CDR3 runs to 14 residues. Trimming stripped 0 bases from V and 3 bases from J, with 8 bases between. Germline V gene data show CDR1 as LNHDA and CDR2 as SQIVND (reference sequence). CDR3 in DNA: TGTGCCAGTAGTATAGAGAGGGGGTACACTGAAGCTTTCTTT. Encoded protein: CASSIERGYTEAFF. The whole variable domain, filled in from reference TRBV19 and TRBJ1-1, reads DGGITQSPKYLFRKEGQNVTLSCEQNLNHDAMYWYRQDPGQGLRLIYYSQIVNDFQKGDIAEGYSVSREKKESFPLTVTSAQKNPTAFYLCASSIERGYTEAFFGQGTRLTVV.

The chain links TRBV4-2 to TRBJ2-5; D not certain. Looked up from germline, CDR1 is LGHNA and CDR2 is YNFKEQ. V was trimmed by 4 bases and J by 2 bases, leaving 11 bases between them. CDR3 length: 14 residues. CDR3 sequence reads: CASSPRSVQETQYF. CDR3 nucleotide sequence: TGTGCCAGCAGCCCTCGATCAGTTCAAGAGACCCAGTACTTC.

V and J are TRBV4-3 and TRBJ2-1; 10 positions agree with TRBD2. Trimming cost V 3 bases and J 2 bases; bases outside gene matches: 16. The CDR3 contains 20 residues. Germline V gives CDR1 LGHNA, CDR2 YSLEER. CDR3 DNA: TGCGCCAGCAGCCAGTATTTCCTAGCGGGAGTTACCAGCGCCTACAATGAGCAGTTCTTC. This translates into CASSQYFLAGVTSAYNEQFF.

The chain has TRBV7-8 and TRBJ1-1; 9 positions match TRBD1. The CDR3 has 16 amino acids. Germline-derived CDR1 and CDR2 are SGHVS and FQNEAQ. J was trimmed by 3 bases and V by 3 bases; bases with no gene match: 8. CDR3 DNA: TGTGCCAGCAGCTTTTACAGGGGGCAGGTCGACACTGAAGCTTTCTTT. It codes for CASSFYRGQVDTEAFF. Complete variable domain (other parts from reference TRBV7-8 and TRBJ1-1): GAGVSQSPRYKVAKRGQDVALRCDPISGHVSLFWYQQALGQGPEFLTYFQNEAQLDKSGLPSDRFFAERPEGSVSTLKIQRTQQEDSAVYLCASSFYRGQVDTEAFFGQGTRLTVV.

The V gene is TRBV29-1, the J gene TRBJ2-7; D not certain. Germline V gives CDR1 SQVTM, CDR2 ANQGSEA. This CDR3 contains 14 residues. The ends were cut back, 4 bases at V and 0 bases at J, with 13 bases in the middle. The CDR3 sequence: CSVGQAMSSYEQYF. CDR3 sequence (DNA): TGCAGCGTTGGGCAGGCCATGAGCTCCTACGAGCAGTACTTC.